This T cell receptor (beta chain) came from a study of T cell responses to AZD1222 COVID-19 vaccine. Points from the study as a whole: Spike-specific TCR repertoires showed rising breadth and depth after two AZD1222 doses. Mostly white British, mostly female donors; authors suggested clonal diversity may be underestimated. Scientists sampled the repertoires only once the peak T cell response had passed.

Points on this clone: No antigen is known for it.

TCRdb's copy holds only in-frame clones and misses some; the assay was immunoSEQ multiplex PCR. In the table there are tens of thousands of clones, less than 85% of which are singletons. The ends lost 6 bases at V and 2 bases at J; junction bases unmatched: 13. CDR3 length: 15 amino acids. Germline V gives CDR1 GTSNPN, CDR2 SVGIG (reference sequence). This TCR was sampled from an adult who received the AZD1222 COVID-19 vaccine. This chain joins TRBV30 and TRBJ2-7; 7 nucleotides match TRBD1. The sequences come from peripheral blood, collected 28 days after the second AZD1222 dose. Here the CDR3 DNA reads TGTGCCTGCCCGGGACCACGGACAGGACCCTACGAGCAGTACTTC. It translates to CACPGPRTGPYEQYF.